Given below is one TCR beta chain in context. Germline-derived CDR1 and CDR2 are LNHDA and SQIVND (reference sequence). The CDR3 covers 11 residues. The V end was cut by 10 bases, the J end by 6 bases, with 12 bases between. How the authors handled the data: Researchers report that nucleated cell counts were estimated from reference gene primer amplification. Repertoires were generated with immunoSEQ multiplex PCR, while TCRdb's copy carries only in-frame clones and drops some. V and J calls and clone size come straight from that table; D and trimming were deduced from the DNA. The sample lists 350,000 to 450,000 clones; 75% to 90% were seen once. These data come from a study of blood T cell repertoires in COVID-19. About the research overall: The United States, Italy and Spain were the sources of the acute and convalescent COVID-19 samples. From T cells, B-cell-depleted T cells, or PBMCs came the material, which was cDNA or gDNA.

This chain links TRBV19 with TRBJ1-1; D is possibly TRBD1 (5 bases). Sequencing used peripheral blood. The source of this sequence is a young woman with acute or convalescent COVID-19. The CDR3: CAKPTGAEAFF. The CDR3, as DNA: TGTGCCAAACCAACGGGGGCTGAAGCTTTCTTT.